The 10 T cell receptor beta chains presented below share a single source sample, sequenced in a study of blood T cell repertoires in COVID-19. Clones were read by immunoSEQ multiplex PCR, and TCRdb kept only the in-frame ones, dropping some. The data contain about 300,000 clones, 85% of them singletons. The specimen sequenced was PBMCs or T cells enriched from blood (not recorded which). These receptors all come from a woman aged 25 to 45 who had been exposed to COVID-19.

The genes are TRBV24-1 and TRBJ2-4, with no clear D. V lost 3 bases, J lost 15 bases, and 14 bases lay in between. Germline lookup yields CDR1 KGHDR and CDR2 SFDVKD. The CDR3 sequence is 12 residues long. The CDR3 here is CATSDPLGFWYF. In DNA form, the CDR3 reads TGTGCCACCAGTGATCCGCTAGGTTTTTGGTACTTC.

V usage is TRBV9 and J usage is TRBJ2-7; no firm D call. This CDR3 contains 14 residues. The germline V gene has CDR1 SGDLS and CDR2 YYNGEE. V lost 0 bases and J lost 3, with 10 bases in between. The CDR3 loop reads CASSVGVQVYEQYF. CDR3 DNA: TGTGCCAGCAGCGTAGGAGTTCAGGTCTACGAGCAGTACTTC.

V usage is TRBV4-3 and J usage is TRBJ2-7; 9 bases agree with TRBD2. V lost 0 bases to trimming and J lost 5 bases; unmatched junction nucleotides: 8. The CDR3 contains 16 residues. Germline V gene sequence: CDR1 LGHNA, CDR2 YSLEER. The CDR3, as DNA: TGCGCCAGCAGCCAAGAGCTTGGCGGGGGGGCCGACGAGCAGTACTTC. Its protein is CASSQELGGGADEQYF.

V is TRBV27 and J is TRBJ2-7; D not resolved. The CDR3 length is 13 residues. V was pared by 2 bases and J by 3 bases, with 8 bases between. Germline V gene lookup returns CDR1 MNHEY and CDR2 SMNVEV (reference sequence). The CDR3 region is CASSLGSGYEQYF. The CDR3, as DNA: TGTGCCAGCAGTTTAGGGTCAGGCTACGAGCAGTACTTC.

The rearrangement joins TRBV4-1 to TRBJ1-6; D not certain. V gave up 1 base and J gave up 9 bases, with 13 bases separating them. Germline CDR1 and CDR2: MGHRA and YSYEKL. The CDR3 is 15 amino acids. In DNA, the CDR3 is TGCGCCAGCAGCCAAGCCTTCGGAGAGGTTTCACCCCTCCACTTT. It is translated as CASSQAFGEVSPLHF.

The table lists this clone with a count of one. The chain couples TRBV19 to TRBJ1-5; 8 nucleotides match TRBD1. V lost 4 bases and J lost 2; bases outside the gene matches: 4. Germline CDR1 reads LNHDA; CDR2 reads SQIVND (reference sequence). The CDR3 length is 15 residues. The CDR3 here is CASSTPGQGNQPQHF. The CDR3, as DNA: TGTGCCAGTAGTACCCCGGGACAGGGCAATCAGCCCCAGCATTTT.

This chain joins TRBV4-2 and TRBJ2-3; 7 bases fit TRBD1. Looked up from germline, CDR1 is LGHNA and CDR2 is YNFKEQ. Trimming at V came to 0 bases and at J to 3 bases, leaving 3 bases not matched to a gene. The CDR3 is 15 amino acids. CDR3 DNA: TGTGCCAGCAGCCAAGATCTACAGGGGACAGATACGCAGTATTTT. It is translated as CASSQDLQGTDTQYF.

The CDR3 DNA reads as TGTGCCAGCAGTTCCCTGGGCGGGGGCACAGATACGCAGTATTTT. Protein product: CASSSLGGGTDTQYF. The V gene is TRBV27, the J gene TRBJ2-3; the D gene is possibly TRBD2 (6 bases). The CDR3 covers 15 residues. CDR1 and CDR2 (germline): MNHEY, SMNVEV (reference sequence). V was shortened by 4 bases and J by 1 base, with 12 bases between the two germline ends.

The chain employs TRBV2 and TRBJ2-1; TRBD2 is a possible D gene (6 bases). Deletions cut 1 base from V and 2 bases from J, with 9 bases between. The CDR3 runs 15 residues. The germline gives CDR1 SNHLY, CDR2 FYNNEI. The CDR3 bases are TGTGCCAGCAGTGAAGGGCTAGCGACCTACAATGAGCAGTTCTTC. Its protein product is CASSEGLATYNEQFF.

The V gene is TRBV3-1 (or the pseudogene TRBV3-2), the J gene TRBJ1-1, with D tentatively TRBD1 (6 bases). This CDR3 has 14 amino acids. Per the germline V gene, CDR1 is LGHDT and CDR2 is YNNKEL (reference sequence). Trimming shortened V by 6 bases and J by 4 bases, and 15 bases separated the two germline ends. CDR3 protein: CASRWAQGSTEAFF. Here the CDR3 DNA reads TGTGCCAGCAGGTGGGCACAGGGAAGCACTGAAGCTTTCTTT.